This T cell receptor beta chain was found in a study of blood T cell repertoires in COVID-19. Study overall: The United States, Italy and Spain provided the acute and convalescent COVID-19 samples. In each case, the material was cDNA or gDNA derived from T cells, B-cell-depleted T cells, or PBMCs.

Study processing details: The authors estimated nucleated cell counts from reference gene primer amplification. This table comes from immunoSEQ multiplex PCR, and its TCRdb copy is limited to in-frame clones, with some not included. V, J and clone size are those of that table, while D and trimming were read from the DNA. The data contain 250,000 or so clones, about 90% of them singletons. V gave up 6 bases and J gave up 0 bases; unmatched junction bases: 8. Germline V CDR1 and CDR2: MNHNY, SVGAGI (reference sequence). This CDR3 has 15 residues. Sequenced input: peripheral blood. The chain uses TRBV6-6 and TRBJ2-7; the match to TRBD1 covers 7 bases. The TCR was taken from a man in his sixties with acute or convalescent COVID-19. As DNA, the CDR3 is TGTGCCAGCAGACCCGGGACAGCCTCCTCCTACGAGCAGTACTTC. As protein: CASRPGTASSYEQYF.